This TCR beta chain was recorded in a study of blood T cell repertoires in COVID-19. About the study: Italy, Spain and the United States were the sources of the convalescent and acute COVID-19 samples. PBMCs, B-cell-depleted T cells, or T cells provided the cDNA or gDNA that made up the material.

This CDR3 has 13 amino acids. V lost 2 bases, J lost 5 bases, and 1 base stayed unmatched. Germline assignment: CDR1 MDHEN and CDR2 SYDVKM. Original analysis: Reference gene primer amplification yielded estimated nucleated cell counts. Clones were read by immunoSEQ multiplex PCR, and TCRdb kept only the in-frame ones, dropping some. V, J and clone size are taken as reported in that table, and D and trimming were inferred from the DNA itself. The table lists 40,000 to 45,000 clones, 76% of them singletons, with roughly a quarter in the top ten. The receptor was derived from a man older than 75 with acute or convalescent COVID-19. The rearrangement joins TRBV28 to TRBJ1-2, with 8 bases aligning to TRBD1. The sample was peripheral blood. The CDR3 sequence: CASSLQGAYGYTF. In DNA form, the CDR3 reads TGTGCCAGCAGTTTACAGGGGGCGTATGGCTACACCTTC.